The T cell receptor (beta chain) under discussion was sequenced for a study of T cells in Graves' hyperthyroidism and ophthalmopathy. RNA transcripts provided the source from which TCR beta CDR3 regions were amplified. First-round RT-PCR targeting the TCR CDR3 was performed with the HTBI primer set. Each CDR3 protein is one row after TCRdb ran MiXCR on the multiplex PCR reads. The profile covers around 380,000 distinct CDR3 sequences, with 13% appearing a single time and around 20% taken by the ten largest. Clinical symptoms, serum thyroxine and TRAb, thyroid ultrasound and orbital computed tomography together formed the diagnostic basis. Initially, at the first diagnosis of hyperthyroidism and before any ophthalmopathy symptoms, blood was sampled. This clonotype came up many times. There are 15 residues in the CDR3. V was shortened by 1 base and J by 1 base, with 10 bases between the two germline ends. CDR1 SGHNT and CDR2 YENEEA come from the germline V gene.

Sequences were obtained from blood. This sequence originates from a man aged 25-45 years with Graves' hyperthyroidism that later progressed to Graves' ophthalmopathy. The gene calls are TRBV11-3 and TRBJ1-1, with D unclear. Written as DNA, the CDR3 is TGTGCCAGCAGCTTAGGTGGGAGTTGGAACACTGAAGCTTTCTTT. Its protein is CASSLGGSWNTEAFF.